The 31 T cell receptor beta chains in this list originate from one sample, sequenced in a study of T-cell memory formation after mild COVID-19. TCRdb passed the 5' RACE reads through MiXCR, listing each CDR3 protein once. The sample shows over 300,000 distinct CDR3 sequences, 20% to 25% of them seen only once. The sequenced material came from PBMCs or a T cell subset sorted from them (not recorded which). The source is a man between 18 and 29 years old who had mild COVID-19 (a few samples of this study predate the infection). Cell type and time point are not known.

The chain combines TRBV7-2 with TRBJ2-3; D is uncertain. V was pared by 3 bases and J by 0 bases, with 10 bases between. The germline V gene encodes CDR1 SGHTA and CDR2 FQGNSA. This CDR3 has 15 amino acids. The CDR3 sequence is CASSFQVSSTDTQYF. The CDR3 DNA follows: TGTGCCAGCAGCTTCCAGGTTTCTAGCACAGATACGCAGTATTTT.

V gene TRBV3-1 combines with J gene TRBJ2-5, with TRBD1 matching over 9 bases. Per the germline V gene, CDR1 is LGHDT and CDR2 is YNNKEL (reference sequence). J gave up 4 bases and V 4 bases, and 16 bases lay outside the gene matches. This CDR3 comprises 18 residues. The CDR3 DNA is TGTGCCAGCAGCCGTTCGAGGGTGGGGACAGGGCAACCAGAGACCCAGTACTTC. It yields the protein CASSRSRVGTGQPETQYF.

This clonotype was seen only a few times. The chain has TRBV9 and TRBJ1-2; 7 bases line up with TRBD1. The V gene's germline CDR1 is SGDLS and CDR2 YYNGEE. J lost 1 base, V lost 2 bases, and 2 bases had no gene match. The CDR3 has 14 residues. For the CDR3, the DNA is TGTGCCAGCAGCGTTAACAGGGGTAACTATGGCTACACCTTC. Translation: CASSVNRGNYGYTF. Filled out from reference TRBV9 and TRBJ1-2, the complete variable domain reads DSGVTQTPKHLITATGQRVTLRCSPRSGDLSVYWYQQSLDQGLQFLIQYYNGEERAKGNILERFSAQQFPDLHSELNLSSLELGDSALYFCASSVNRGNYGYTFGSGTRLTVV.

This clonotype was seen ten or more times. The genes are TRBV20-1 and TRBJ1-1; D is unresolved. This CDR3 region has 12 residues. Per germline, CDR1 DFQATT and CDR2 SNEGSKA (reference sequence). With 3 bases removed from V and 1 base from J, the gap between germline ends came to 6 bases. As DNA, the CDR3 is TGCAGTGCTAGCAGCAAGAACACTGAAGCTTTCTTT. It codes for CSASSKNTEAFF.

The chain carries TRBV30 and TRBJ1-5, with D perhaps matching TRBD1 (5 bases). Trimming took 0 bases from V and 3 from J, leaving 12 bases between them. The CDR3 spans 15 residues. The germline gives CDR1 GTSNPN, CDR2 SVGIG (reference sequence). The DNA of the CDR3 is TGTGCCTGGAGTGTAGCCGGGACTTTCAATCAGCCCCAGCATTTT. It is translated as CAWSVAGTFNQPQHF.

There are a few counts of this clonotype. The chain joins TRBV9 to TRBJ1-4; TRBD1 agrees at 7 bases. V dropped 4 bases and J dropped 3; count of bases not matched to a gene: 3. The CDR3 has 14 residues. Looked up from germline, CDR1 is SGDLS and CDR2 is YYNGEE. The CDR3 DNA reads TGTGCCAGCAGCTTCGGACAGGCTAATGAAAAACTGTTTTTT. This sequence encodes CASSFGQANEKLFF.

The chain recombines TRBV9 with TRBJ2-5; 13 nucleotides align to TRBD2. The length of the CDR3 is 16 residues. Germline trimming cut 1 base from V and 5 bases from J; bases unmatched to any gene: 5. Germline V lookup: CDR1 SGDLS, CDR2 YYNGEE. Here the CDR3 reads CASSVTSGGAGETQYF. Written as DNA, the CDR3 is TGTGCCAGCAGCGTAACTAGCGGGGGGGCTGGGGAGACCCAGTACTTC.

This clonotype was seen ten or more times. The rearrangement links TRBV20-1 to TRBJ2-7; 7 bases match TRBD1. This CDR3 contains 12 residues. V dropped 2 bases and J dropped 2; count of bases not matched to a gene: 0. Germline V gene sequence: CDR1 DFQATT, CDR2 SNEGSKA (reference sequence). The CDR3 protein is CSARQGAYEQYF. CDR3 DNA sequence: TGCAGTGCTAGACAGGGGGCCTACGAGCAGTACTTC.

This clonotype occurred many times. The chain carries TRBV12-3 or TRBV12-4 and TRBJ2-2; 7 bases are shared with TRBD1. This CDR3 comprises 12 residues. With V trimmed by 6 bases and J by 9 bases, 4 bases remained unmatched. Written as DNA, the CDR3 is TGTGCCAGCAGCTCACAGGGGAGGGAGCTGTTTTTT. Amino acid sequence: CASSSQGRELFF.

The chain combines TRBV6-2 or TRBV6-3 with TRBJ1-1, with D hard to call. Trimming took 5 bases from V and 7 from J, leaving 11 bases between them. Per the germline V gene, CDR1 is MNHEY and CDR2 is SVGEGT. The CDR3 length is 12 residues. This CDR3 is CASSTETGEAFF. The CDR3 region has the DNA TGTGCCAGCAGTACGGAGACCGGTGAAGCTTTCTTT.

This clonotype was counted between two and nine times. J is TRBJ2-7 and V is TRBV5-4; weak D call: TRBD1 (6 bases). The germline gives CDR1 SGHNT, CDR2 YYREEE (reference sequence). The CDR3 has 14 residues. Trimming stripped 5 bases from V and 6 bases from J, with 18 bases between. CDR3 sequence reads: CASRFGPGAGEQYF. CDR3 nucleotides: TGTGCCAGCAGATTCGGCCCAGGGGCCGGCGAGCAGTACTTC.

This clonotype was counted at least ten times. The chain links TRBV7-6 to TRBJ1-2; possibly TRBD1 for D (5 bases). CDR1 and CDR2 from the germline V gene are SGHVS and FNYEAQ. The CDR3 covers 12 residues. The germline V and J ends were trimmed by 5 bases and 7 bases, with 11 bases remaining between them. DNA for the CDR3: TGTGCCAGCAGCGGGGGGGGACCTGGCTACACCTTC. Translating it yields CASSGGGPGYTF.

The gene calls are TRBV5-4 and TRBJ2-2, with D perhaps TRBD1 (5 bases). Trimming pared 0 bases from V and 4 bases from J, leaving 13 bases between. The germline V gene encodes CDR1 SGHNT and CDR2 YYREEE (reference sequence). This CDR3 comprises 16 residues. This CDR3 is CASSLGQGLGTGELFF. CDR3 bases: TGTGCCAGCAGCTTGGGGCAGGGCCTCGGCACCGGGGAGCTGTTTTTT.

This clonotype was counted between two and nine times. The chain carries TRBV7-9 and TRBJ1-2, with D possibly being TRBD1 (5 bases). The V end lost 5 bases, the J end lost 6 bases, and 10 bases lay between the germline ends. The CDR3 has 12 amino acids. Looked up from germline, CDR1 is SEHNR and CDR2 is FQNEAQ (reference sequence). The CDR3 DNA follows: TGTGCCAGCAGCCCCCCAGGGAATGGCTACACCTTC. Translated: CASSPPGNGYTF.

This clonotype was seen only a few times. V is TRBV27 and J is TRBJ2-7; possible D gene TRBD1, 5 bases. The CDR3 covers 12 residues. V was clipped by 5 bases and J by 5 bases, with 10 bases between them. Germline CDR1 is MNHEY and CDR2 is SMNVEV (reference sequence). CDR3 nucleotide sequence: TGTGCCAGCAGTGGCAGGGTAGACGAGCAGTACGTC. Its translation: CASSGRVDEQYV.

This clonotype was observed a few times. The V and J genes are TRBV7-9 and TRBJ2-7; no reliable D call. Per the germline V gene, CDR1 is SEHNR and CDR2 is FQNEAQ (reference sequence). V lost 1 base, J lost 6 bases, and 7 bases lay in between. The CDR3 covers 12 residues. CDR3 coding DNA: TGTGCCAGCAGCTTAGTGGCTAGCGAGCAGTACGTC. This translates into CASSLVASEQYV.

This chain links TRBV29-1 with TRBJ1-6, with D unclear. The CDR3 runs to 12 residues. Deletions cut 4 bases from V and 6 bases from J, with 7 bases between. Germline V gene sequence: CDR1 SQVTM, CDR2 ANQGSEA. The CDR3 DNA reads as TGCAGCGTTGGGGCTGCTAATTCACCCCTCCACTTT. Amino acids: CSVGAANSPLHF.

CDR3: CASSPVNSPETQYF. In nucleotides, the CDR3 is TGTGCCAGCAGTCCAGTCAACTCGCCGGAGACCCAGTACTTC. V usage is TRBV28 and J usage is TRBJ2-5; the D is unclear. The germline V gene encodes CDR1 MDHEN and CDR2 SYDVKM. V was shortened by 5 bases and J by 5 bases, with 15 bases between the two germline ends. CDR3 length equals 14 residues.

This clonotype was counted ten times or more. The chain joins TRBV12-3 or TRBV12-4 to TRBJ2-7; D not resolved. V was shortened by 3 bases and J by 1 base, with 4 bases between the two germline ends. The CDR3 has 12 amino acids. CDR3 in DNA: TGTGCCAGCAGTTTCGAATCCTACGAGCAGTACTTC. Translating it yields CASSFESYEQYF.

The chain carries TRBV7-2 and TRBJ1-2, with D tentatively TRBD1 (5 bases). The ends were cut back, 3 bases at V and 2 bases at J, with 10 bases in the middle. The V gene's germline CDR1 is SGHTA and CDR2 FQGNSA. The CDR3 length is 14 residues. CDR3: CASSFMTENYGYTF. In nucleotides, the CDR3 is TGTGCCAGCAGCTTTATGACAGAGAACTATGGCTACACCTTC.

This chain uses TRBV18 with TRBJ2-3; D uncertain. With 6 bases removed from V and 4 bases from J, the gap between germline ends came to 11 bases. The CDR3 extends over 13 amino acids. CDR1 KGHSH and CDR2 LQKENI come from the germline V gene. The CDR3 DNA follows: TGTGCCAGCTCCCCCGGACCCCCAGATACGCAGTATTTT. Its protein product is CASSPGPPDTQYF.

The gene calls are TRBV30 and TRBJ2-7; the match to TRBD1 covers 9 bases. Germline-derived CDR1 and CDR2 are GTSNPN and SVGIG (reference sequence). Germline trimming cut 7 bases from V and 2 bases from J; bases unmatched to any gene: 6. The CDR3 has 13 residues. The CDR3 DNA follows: TGTGCCTCCCAGGACAGGGGAGCCTACGAGCAGTACTTC. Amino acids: CASQDRGAYEQYF.

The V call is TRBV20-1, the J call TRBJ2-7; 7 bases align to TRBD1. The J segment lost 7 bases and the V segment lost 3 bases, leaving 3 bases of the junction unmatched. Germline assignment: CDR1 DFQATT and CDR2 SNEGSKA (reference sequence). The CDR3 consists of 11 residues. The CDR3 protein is CSARTGFEQYV. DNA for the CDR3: TGCAGTGCTAGGACAGGGTTTGAGCAGTACGTC.

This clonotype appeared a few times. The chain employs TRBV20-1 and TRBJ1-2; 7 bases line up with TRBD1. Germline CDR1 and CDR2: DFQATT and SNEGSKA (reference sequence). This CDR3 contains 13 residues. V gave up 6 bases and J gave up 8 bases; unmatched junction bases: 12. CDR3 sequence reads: CSAFLTGLLGYTF. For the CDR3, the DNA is TGCAGTGCATTCCTGACAGGGCTCTTAGGCTACACCTTC.

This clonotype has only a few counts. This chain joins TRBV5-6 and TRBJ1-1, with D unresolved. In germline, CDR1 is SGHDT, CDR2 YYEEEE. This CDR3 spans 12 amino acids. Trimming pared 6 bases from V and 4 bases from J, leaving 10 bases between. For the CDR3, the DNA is TGTGCCAGCAACCTTATGTCCACTGAAGCTTTCTTT. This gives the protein CASNLMSTEAFF.

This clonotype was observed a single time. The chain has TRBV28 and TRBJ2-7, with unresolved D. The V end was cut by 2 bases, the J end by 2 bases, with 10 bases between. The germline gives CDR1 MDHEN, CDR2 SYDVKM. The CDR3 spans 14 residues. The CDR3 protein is CASSLTALPYEQYV. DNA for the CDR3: TGTGCCAGCAGTTTAACCGCCCTACCCTACGAGCAGTACGTC.

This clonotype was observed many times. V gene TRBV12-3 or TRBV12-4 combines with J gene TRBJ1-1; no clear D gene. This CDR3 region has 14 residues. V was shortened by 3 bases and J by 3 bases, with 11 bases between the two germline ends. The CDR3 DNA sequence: TGTGCCAGCAGTTTTAGGGCAGCAGACACTGAAGCTTTCTTT. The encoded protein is CASSFRAADTEAFF.

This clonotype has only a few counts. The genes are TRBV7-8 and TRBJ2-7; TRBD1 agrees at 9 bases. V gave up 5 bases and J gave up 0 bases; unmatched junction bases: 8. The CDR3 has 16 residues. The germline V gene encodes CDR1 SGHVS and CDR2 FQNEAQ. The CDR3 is CASSTSGTGFSYEQYF. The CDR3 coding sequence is TGTGCCAGCAGCACCTCCGGGACAGGGTTCTCCTACGAGCAGTACTTC.

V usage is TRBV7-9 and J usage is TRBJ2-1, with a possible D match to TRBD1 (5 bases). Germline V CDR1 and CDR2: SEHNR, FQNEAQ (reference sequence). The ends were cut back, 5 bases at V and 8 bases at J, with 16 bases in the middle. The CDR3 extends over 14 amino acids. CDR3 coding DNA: TGTGCCAGCAGCCATCTCAGGGAAGGCGATGAGCAGTTCTTC. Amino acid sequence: CASSHLREGDEQFF.

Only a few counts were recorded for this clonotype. DNA for the CDR3: TGCGCCAGCAGCTTGGCCAGGGAGAGGGACATTCAGTACTTC. Protein: CASSLARERDIQYF. The V gene is TRBV5-1, the J gene TRBJ2-4; D may correspond to TRBD1 or TRBD2 (5 bases each). CDR3 length: 14 residues. V lost 0 bases to trimming and J lost 8 bases, with 12 bases between them. CDR1 and CDR2 (germline): SGHRS, YFSETQ.

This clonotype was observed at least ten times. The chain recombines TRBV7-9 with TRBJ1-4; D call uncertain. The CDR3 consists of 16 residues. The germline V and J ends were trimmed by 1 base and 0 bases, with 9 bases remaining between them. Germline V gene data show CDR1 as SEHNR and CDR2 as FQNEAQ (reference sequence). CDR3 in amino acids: CASSLGRRATNEKLFF. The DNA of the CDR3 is TGTGCCAGCAGCTTAGGAAGGAGGGCAACTAATGAAAAACTGTTTTTT.